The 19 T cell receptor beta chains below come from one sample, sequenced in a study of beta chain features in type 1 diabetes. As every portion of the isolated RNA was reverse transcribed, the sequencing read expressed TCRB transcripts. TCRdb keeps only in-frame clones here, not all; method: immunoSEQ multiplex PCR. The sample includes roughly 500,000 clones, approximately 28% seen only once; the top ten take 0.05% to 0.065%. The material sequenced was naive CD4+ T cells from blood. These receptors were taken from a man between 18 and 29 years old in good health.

The CDR3 sequence is CASSADRAGANVLTF. The CDR3 DNA reads TGTGCCAGCAGCGCGGACAGGGCTGGGGCCAACGTCCTGACTTTC. This sequence joins TRBV6-5 and TRBJ2-6; the match to TRBD1 covers 8 bases. The J segment lost 2 bases and the V segment lost 6 bases, leaving 3 bases of the junction unmatched. Germline values: CDR1 MNHEY, CDR2 SVGAGI. This CDR3 has 15 residues.

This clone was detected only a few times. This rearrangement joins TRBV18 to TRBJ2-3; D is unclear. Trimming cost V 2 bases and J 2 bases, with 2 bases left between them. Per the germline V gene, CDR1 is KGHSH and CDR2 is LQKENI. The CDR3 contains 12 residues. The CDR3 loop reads CASSPTTDTQYF. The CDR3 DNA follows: TGTGCCAGCTCACCAACCACAGATACGCAGTATTTT.

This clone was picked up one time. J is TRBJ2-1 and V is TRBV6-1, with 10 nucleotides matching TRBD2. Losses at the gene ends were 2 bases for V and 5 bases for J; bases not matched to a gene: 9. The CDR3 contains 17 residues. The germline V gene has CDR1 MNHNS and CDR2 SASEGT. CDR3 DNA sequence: TGTGCCAGCAGTGAACCCCGGACTAGCGGAGGGGACAATGAGCAGTTCTTC. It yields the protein CASSEPRTSGGDNEQFF.

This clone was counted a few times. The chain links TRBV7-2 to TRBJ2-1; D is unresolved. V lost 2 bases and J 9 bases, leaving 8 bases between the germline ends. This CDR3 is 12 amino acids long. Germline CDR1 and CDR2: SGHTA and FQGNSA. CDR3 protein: CASSLTRVEQFF. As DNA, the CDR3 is TGTGCCAGCAGCTTAACTCGGGTTGAGCAGTTCTTC.

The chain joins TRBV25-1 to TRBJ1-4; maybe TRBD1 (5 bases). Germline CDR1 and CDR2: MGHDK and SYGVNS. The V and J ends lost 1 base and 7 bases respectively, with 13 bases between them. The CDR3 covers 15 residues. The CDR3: CASSEWGVGVEKLFF. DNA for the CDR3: TGTGCCAGCAGTGAATGGGGGGTCGGCGTTGAAAAACTGTTTTTT.

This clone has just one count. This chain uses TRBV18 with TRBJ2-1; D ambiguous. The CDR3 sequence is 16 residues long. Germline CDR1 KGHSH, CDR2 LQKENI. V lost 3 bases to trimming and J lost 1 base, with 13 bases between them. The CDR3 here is CASSPVGVVSYNEQFF. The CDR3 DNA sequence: TGTGCCAGCTCACCGGTAGGAGTAGTGTCCTACAATGAGCAGTTCTTC.

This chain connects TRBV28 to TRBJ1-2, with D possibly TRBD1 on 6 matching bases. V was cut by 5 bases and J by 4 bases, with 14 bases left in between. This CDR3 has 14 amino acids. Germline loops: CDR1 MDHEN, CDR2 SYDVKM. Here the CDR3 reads CASSPAQGPYGYTF. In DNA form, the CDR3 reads TGTGCCAGCAGTCCGGCCCAGGGGCCCTATGGCTACACCTTC.

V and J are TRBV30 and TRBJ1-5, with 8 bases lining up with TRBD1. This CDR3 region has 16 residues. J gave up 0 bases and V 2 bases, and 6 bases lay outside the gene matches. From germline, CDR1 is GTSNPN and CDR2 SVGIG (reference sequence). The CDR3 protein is CAWSRGTGYSNQPQHF. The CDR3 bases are TGTGCCTGGAGTAGGGGGACAGGTTATAGCAATCAGCCCCAGCATTTT. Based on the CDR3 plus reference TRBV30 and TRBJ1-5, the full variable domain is SQTIHQWPATLVQPVGSPLSLECTVEGTSNPNLYWYRQAAGRGLQLLFYSVGIGQISSEVPQNLSASRPQDRQFILSSKKLLLSDSGFYLCAWSRGTGYSNQPQHFGDGTRLSIL.

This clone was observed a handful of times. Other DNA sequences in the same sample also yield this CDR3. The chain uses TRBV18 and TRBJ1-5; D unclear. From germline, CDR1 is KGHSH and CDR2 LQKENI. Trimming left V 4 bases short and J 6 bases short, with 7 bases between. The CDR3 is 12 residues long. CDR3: CASSQGGQPQHF. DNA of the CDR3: TGTGCCAGCTCACAAGGTGGTCAGCCCCAGCATTTT. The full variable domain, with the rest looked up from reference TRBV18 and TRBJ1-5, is NAGVMQNPRHLVRRRGQEARLRCSPMKGHSHVYWYRQLPEEGLKFMVYLQKENIIDESGMPKERFSAEFPKEGPSILRIQQVVRGDSAAYFCASSQGGQPQHFGDGTRLSIL.

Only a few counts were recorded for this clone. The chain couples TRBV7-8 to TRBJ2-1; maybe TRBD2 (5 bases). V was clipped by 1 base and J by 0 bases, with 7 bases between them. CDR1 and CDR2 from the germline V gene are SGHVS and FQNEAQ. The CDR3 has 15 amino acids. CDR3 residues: CASSLGRASYNEQFF. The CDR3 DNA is TGTGCCAGCAGCTTAGGGCGGGCCTCCTACAATGAGCAGTTCTTC.

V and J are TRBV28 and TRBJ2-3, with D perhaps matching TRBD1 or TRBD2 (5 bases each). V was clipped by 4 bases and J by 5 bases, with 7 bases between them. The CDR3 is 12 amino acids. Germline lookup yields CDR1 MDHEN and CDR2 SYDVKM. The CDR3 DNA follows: TGTGCCAGCAGTTGGGGGATAGATACGCAGTATTTT. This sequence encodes CASSWGIDTQYF.

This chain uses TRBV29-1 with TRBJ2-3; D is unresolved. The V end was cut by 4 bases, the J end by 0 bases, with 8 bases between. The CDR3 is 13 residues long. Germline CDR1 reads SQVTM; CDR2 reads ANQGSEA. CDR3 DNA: TGCAGCGTTGCCCCGGGTAGCACAGATACGCAGTATTTT. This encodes CSVAPGSTDTQYF.

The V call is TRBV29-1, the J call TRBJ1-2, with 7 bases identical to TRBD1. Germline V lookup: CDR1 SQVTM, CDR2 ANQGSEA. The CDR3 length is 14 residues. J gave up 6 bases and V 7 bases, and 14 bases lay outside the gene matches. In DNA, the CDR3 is TGCAGCGCCGCCCTGACAGGGATTGGGGATGGCTACACCTTC. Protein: CSAALTGIGDGYTF. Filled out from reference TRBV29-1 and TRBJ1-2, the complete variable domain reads SAVISQKPSRDICQRGTSLTIQCQVDSQVTMMFWYRQQPGQSLTLIATANQGSEATYESGFVIDKFPISRPNLTFSTLTVSNMSPEDSSIYLCSAALTGIGDGYTFGSGTRLTVV.

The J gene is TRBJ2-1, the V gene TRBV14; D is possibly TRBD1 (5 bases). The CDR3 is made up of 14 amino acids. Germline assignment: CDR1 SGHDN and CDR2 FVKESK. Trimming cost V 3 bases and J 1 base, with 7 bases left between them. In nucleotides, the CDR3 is TGTGCCAGCAGCCAGCAGGGTTCCTACAATGAGCAGTTCTTC. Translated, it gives CASSQQGSYNEQFF.

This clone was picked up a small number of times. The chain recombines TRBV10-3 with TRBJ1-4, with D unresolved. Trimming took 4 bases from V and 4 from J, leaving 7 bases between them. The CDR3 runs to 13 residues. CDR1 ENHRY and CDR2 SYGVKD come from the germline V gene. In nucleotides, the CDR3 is TGTGCCATCAGTGGACTGATTAATGAAAAACTGTTTTTT. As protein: CAISGLINEKLFF.

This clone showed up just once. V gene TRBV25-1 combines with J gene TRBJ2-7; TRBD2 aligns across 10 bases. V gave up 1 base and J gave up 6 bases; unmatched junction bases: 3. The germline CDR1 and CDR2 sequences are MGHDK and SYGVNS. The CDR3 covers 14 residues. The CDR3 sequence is CASSEFRTSGEQYF. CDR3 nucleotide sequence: TGTGCCAGCAGTGAATTCCGGACTAGCGGCGAGCAGTACTTC.

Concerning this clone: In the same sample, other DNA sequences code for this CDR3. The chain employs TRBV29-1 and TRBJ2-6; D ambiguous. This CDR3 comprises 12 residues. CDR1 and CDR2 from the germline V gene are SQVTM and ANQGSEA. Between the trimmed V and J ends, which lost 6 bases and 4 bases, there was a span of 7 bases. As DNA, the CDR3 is TGCAGCGTAACCTCGGGGGCCAACGTCCTGACTTTC. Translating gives CSVTSGANVLTF.

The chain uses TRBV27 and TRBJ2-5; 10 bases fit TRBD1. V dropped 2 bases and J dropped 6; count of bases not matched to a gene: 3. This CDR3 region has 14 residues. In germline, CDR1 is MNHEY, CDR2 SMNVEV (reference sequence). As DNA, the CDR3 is TGTGCCAGCAGTTTACCGGACAGGGGGAAGACCCAGTACTTC. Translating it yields CASSLPDRGKTQYF.

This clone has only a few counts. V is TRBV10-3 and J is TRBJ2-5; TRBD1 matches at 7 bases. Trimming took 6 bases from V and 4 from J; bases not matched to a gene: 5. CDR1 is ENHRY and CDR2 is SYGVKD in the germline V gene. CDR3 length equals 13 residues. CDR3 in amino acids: CAIRRGTAETQYF. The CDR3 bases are TGTGCCATCAGAAGAGGGACAGCAGAGACCCAGTACTTC.